This record covers a single T cell receptor beta chain. The CDR3 sequence is 14 residues long. After removal of 0 bases from V and 2 bases from J, the junction contained 1 base not matched to a gene. Looked up from germline, CDR1 is SGHAT and CDR2 is FQNNGV. This record comes from a study of blood T cell repertoires in COVID-19. Clones were sequenced by immunoSEQ multiplex PCR, and TCRdb holds only the in-frame ones, with some missing. The sample lists tens of thousands of clones, around 87% occurring once. Sequencing was done on a sample of peripheral blood. The source is a man aged 60 to 69 with acute or convalescent COVID-19. The genes are TRBV11-2 and TRBJ2-7; 7 bases are shared with TRBD1. CDR3 sequence (DNA): TGTGCCAGCAGCTTAGAGGGACAGACCTACGAGCAGTACTTC. Translating gives CASSLEGQTYEQYF. The variable domain in full, with the rest retrieved from reference TRBV11-2 and TRBJ2-7, is EAGVAQSPRYKIIEKRQSVAFWCNPISGHATLYWYQQILGQGPKLLIQFQNNGVVDDSQLPKDRFSAERLKGVDSTLKIQPAKLEDSAVYLCASSLEGQTYEQYFGPGTRLTVT.